What follows are 9 T cell receptor beta chains derived from one specimen sequenced in a study of blood T cells in healthy people across ages. Together with a sample-barcoded 5' primer, a J-beta primer mix was included in a second PCR lasting roughly 6 to 12 cycles. From the 5' RACE reads, TCRdb called clonotypes with MiXCR, one entry per CDR3 protein. The table has some 1.6 million distinct CDR3 sequences, about 31% seen once; the top ten hold 11%. Sequenced material: blood. The receptors derive from a woman under 40 in good health.

The CDR3, as DNA: TGTGCCATCCGGGGGGGGGACACGAACACTGAAGCTTTCTTT. Protein: CAIRGGDTNTEAFF. V usage is TRBV10-3 and J usage is TRBJ1-1; D possibly corresponds to TRBD1 (6 bases). Trimming removed 8 bases from V and 1 base from J, with 14 bases in between. The CDR3 sequence is 14 residues long. Germline loops: CDR1 ENHRY, CDR2 SYGVKD.

The chain carries TRBV20-1 and TRBJ2-5; D possibly corresponds to TRBD2 (6 bases). This CDR3 spans 12 amino acids. V was shortened by 1 base and J by 5 bases, with 8 bases between the two germline ends. Germline V lookup: CDR1 DFQATT, CDR2 SNEGSKA (reference sequence). The CDR3 protein is CSARGGDETQYF. In DNA form, the CDR3 reads TGCAGTGCTAGAGGGGGGGACGAGACCCAGTACTTC.

The chain uses TRBV7-3 and TRBJ2-1; D ambiguous. The V gene lost 0 bases and the J gene lost 2 bases, with 8 bases spanning the gap. This CDR3 is built from 15 residues. Germline lookup yields CDR1 SGHTA and CDR2 FQGTGA. The CDR3, as DNA: TGTGCCAGCAGCTTAACCCGAAATCCCTACAATGAGCAGTTCTTC. It is translated as CASSLTRNPYNEQFF.

The V and J genes are TRBV7-2 and TRBJ2-5; 8 nucleotides line up with TRBD2. V lost 3 bases and J lost 2; bases outside the gene matches: 11. Germline V gene lookup returns CDR1 SGHTA and CDR2 FQGNSA. The CDR3 is 17 amino acids. CDR3 bases: TGTGCCAGCAGCTTGCTACTAGCGGCCCCACAACAAGAGACCCAGTACTTC. Translated: CASSLLLAAPQQETQYF. Full variable domain (remainder filled in from reference TRBV7-2 and TRBJ2-5): GAGVSQSPSNKVTEKGKDVELRCDPISGHTALYWYRQSLGQGLEFLIYFQGNSAPDKSGLPSDRFSAERTGGSVSTLTIQRTQQEDSAVYLCASSLLLAAPQQETQYFGPGTRLLVL.

This chain links TRBV6-7 with TRBJ2-7; D gene uncertain. TRBV6-7 is an ORF for which the function is uncertain. V lost 1 base and J lost 3, with 10 bases in between. This CDR3 has 14 residues. CDR3 nucleotide sequence: TGTGCCAGCAGTTACTTTCCCAGAAACTACGAGCAGTACTTC. Translating it yields CASSYFPRNYEQYF.

In its sample, this clonotype was seen a few times. This sequence joins TRBV20-1 and TRBJ2-7, with TRBD2 matching over 12 bases. With the DNA end fitting TRBJ2-5 better, the J assignment may be wrong. Looked up from germline, CDR1 is DFQATT and CDR2 is SNEGSKA (reference sequence). This CDR3 has 17 residues. The CDR3 DNA sequence: TGCAGTGCTATTAGCTCTTCCGGACTAGCGGGACTTAAGACCCAGTACTTC. This translates into CSAISSSGLAGLKTQYF.

In this sample, this clonotype turned up a few times. V gene TRBV6-1 combines with J gene TRBJ1-2; the D is unclear. The CDR3 runs to 12 residues. CDR1 is MNHNS and CDR2 is SASEGT in the germline V gene. V was trimmed by 4 bases and J by 13 bases, leaving 16 bases between them. CDR3 residues: CASSVSKGSATF. CDR3 DNA sequence: TGTGCCAGCAGTGTCAGTAAGGGTTCGGCCACCTTC.

The chain has TRBV5-6 and TRBJ2-2; D is uncertain. The length of the CDR3 is 16 residues. Trimming cost V 6 bases and J 0 bases, with 15 bases left between them. CDR1 and CDR2 (germline): SGHDT, YYEEEE. As DNA, the CDR3 is TGTGCCAGCACCCCTGTTGGCGAAGCGAACACCGGGGAGCTGTTTTTT. This encodes CASTPVGEANTGELFF.

This CDR3 is CASSQAPDRVTYEQYF. CDR3 sequence (DNA): TGCGCCAGCAGCCAAGCTCCCGACAGGGTCACCTACGAGCAGTACTTC. The chain is built from TRBV4-1 and TRBJ2-7; 7 bases agree with TRBD1. The germline V gene has CDR1 MGHRA and CDR2 YSYEKL. V dropped 1 base and J dropped 2; count of bases not matched to a gene: 8. The CDR3 covers 16 residues.